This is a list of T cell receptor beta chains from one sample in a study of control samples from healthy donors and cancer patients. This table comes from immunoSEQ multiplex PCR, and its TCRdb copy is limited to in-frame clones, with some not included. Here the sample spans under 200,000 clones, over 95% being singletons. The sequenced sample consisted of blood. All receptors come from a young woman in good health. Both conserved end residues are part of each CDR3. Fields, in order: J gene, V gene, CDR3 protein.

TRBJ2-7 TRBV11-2 CASSPTSGVRYEQYF
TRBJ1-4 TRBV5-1 CASSLRGAGPTNEKLFF
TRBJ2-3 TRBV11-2 CASSTPAGTDTQYF
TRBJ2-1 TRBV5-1 CASSLSVFGSHNEQFF
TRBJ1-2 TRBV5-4 CASSYIGSFRSLLNYGYTF
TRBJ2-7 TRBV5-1 CASTAQDTYEQYF
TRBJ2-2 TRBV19 CASTPTGGPGELFF
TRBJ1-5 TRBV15 CATSAQAQGNQPQHF
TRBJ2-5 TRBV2 CASSELLAGAETQYF
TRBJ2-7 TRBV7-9 CASSSRTSGGQGYEQYF
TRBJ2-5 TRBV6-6 CASSRDPQETQYF
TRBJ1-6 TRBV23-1 CASSHYGSSGYNSPLHF
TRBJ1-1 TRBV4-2 CASSKGPGPQNTEAFF
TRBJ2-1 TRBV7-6 CASSLVSGQIYNEQFF
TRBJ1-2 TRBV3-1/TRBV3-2 CASSQVRRGADGYTF
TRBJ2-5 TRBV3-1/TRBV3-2 CASSQELGQTQYF
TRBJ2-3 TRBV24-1 CATSDPSSGSLTDTQYF
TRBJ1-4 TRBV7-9 CASSLLQTTEKLFF
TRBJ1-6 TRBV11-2 CASSGAGGRVNSPLHF
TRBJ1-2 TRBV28 CASGGRGRFGGYTF
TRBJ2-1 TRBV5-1 CASSLAMTAGGFNEQFF
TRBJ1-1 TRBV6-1 CASSETDNTEAFF
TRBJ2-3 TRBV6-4 CASSGQGTDTQYF
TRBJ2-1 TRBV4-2 CASSPTGGYNEQFF
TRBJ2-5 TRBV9 CASSVLGGRETQYF
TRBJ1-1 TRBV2 CARRAASVDTEAFF
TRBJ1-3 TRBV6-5 CASSYGAGTGNTIYF
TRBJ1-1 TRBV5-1 CASSPGEGRYTEAFF
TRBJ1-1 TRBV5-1 CASSLARGPGRMNTEAFF
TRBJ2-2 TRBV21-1 CASSKEGSPGHKNTGELFF
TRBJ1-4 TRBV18 CASSPTGAEGEKLFF
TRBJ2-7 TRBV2 CASRREDYEQYF
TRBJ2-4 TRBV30 CACWTENIQYF
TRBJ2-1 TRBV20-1 CSPGNEQFF
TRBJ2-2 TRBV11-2 CASSLSVGELFF
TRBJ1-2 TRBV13 CASSLEEYNYGYTF
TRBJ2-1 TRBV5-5 CASSLSGRARNEQFF
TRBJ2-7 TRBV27 CASSFGVSYEQYF
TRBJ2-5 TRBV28 CASSSTAGDPETQYF
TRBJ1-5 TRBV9 CASSVEGTYNQPQHF
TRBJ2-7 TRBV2 CATYAGAGEQYF
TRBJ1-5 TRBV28 CASSSLEGLRGNQPQHF
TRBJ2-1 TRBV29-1 CSVEDNRRSYNEQFF
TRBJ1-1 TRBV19 CASSGGERNTEAFF
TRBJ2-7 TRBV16 CASSQSWTSNYEQYF